This entry features one TCR beta chain sequence. The CDR3 is 16 amino acids. Per the germline V gene, CDR1 is MNHNS and CDR2 is SASEGT. The V segment lost 2 bases and the J segment 3 bases; nucleotides outside the gene matches: 4. The data originate from a study of blood T cell repertoires in COVID-19. Study-wide context: From T cells, B-cell-depleted T cells, or PBMCs came the material, which was cDNA or gDNA.

As handled by the study authors: Nucleated cell number was recorded as an estimate derived from reference gene primer amplification. Only in-frame clones appear in the TCRdb table, and some are missing; sequencing was by immunoSEQ multiplex PCR. The D gene and trimming were derived from the DNA, and the V and J assignments and clone size from that table. The sample consists of roughly 180,000 clones, 85% to 90% of them appearing once. The sequence came from a young man with acute or convalescent COVID-19. The chain combines TRBV6-1 with TRBJ1-5; 10 bases line up with TRBD1. The sequenced sample consisted of peripheral blood. The CDR3 DNA sequence: TGTGCCAGCAGTGAAAGACAGGGGGCAGTCAATCAGCCCCAGCATTTT. The encoded protein is CASSERQGAVNQPQHF.